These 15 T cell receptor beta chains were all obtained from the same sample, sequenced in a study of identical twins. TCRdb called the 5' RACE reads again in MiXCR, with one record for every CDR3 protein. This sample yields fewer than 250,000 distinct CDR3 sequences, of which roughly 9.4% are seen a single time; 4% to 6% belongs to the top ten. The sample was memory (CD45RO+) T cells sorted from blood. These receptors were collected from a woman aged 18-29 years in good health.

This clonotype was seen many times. The CDR3 DNA follows: TGCAGTGCTAGAGTCATTTCCAGGGACACTGAAGCTTTCTTT. This sequence encodes CSARVISRDTEAFF. The gene calls are TRBV20-1 and TRBJ1-1; possibly TRBD1 for D (5 bases). V was trimmed by 1 base and J by 3 bases, leaving 12 bases between them. From germline, CDR1 is DFQATT and CDR2 SNEGSKA (reference sequence). CDR3 size: 14 residues.

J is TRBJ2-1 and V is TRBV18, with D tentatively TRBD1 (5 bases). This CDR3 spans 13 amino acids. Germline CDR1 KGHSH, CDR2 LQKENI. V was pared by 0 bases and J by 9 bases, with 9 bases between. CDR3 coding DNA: TGTGCCAGCTCACCACCGGCAGGGATTGAGCAGTTCTTC. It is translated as CASSPPAGIEQFF.

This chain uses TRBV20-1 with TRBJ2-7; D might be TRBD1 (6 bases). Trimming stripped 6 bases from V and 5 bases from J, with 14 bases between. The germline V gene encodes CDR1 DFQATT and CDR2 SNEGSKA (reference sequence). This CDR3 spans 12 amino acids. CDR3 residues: CSALQGRDEQYF. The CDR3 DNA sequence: TGCAGTGCCCTACAGGGAAGGGACGAGCAGTACTTC.

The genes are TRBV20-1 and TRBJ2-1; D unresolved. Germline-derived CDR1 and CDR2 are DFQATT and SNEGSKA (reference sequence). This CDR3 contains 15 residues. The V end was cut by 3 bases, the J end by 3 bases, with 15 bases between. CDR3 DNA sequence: TGCAGTGCTAGCGGCGACTCGAGGAGCTACAATGAGCAGTTCTTC. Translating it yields CSASGDSRSYNEQFF.

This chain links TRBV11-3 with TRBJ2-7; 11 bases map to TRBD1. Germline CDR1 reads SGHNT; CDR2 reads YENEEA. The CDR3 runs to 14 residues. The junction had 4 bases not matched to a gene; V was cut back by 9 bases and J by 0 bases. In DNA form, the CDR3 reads TGTGCCAGTCGGACAGGGGGCCTCTCCTACGAGCAGTACTTC. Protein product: CASRTGGLSYEQYF.

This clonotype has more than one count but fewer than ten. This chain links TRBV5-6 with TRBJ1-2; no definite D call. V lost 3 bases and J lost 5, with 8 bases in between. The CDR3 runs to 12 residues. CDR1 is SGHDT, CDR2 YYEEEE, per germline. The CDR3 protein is CASSSGIYGYTF. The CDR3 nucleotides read TGTGCCAGCAGCTCTGGCATTTATGGCTACACCTTC.

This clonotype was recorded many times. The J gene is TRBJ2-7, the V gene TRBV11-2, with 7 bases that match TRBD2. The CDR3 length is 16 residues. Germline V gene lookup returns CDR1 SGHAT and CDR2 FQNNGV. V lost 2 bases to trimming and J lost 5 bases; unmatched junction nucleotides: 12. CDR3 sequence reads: CASSLFGASGRDEQYF. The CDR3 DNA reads TGTGCCAGCAGCTTATTTGGGGCTAGCGGCCGTGACGAGCAGTACTTC.

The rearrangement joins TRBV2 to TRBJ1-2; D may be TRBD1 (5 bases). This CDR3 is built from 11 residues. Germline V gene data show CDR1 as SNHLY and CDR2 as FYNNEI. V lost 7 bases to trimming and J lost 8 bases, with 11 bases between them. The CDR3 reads CASTLGGGYTF. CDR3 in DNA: TGTGCCAGCACCCTCGGGGGGGGCTACACCTTC.

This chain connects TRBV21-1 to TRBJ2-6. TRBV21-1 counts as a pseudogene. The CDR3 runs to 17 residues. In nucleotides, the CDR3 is TGTGCCAGCAGCAAAAGGGTGGCGAGCTCTGGGGCCAACGTCCTGACTTTC. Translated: CASSKRVASSGANVLTF.

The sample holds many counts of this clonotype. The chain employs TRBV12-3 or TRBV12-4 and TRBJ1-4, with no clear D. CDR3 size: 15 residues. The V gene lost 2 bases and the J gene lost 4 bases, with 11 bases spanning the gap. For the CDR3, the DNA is TGTGCCAGCAGTTTAACGGGCATGATTAATGAAAAACTGTTTTTT. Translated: CASSLTGMINEKLFF.

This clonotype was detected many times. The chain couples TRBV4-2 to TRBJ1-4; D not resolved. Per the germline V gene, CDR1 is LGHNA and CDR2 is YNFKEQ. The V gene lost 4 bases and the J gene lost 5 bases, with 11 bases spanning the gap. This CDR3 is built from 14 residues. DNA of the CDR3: TGTGCCAGCAGCCCGACAAGCTTAAATGAAAAACTGTTTTTT. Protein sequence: CASSPTSLNEKLFF.

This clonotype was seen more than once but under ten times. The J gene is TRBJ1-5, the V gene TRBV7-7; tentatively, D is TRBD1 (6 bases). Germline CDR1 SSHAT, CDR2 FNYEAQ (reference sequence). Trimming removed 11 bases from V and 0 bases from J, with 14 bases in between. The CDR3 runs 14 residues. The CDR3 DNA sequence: TGTGCCGGCCCGGACAGACCTAGCAATCAGCCCCAGCATTTT. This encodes CAGPDRPSNQPQHF. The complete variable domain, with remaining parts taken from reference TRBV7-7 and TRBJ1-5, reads GAGVSQSPRYKVTKRGQDVTLRCDPISSHATLYWYQQALGQGPEFLTYFNYEAQPDKSGLPSDRFSAERPEGSISTLTIQRTEQRDSAMYRCAGPDRPSNQPQHFGDGTRLSIL.

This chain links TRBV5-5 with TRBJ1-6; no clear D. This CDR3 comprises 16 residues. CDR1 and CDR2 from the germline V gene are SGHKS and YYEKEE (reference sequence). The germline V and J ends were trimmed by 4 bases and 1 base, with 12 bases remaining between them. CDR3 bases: TGTGCCAGCAGCACTGACGGTTGGTCCTATAATTCACCCCTCCACTTT. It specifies CASSTDGWSYNSPLHF. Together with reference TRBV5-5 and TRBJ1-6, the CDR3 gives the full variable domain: DAGVTQSPTHLIKTRGQQVTLRCSPISGHKSVSWYQQVLGQGPQFIFQYYEKEERGRGNFPDRFSARQFPNYSSELNVNALLLGDSALYLCASSTDGWSYNSPLHFGNGTRLTVT.

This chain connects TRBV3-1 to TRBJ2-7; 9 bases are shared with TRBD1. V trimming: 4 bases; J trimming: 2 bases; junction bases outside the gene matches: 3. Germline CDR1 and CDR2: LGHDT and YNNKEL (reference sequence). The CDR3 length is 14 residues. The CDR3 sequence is CASSRGQGPYEQYF. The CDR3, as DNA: TGTGCCAGCAGCCGAGGACAGGGGCCCTACGAGCAGTACTTC.

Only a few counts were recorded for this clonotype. CDR3 protein: CASSLVRLLSPSGANVLTF. As DNA, the CDR3 is TGTGCCAGCAGCTTGGTTCGGCTGCTAAGTCCCTCTGGGGCCAACGTCCTGACTTTC. The V call is TRBV5-4, the J call TRBJ2-6; D remains ambiguous. Germline lookup yields CDR1 SGHNT and CDR2 YYREEE (reference sequence). The CDR3 extends over 19 amino acids. V was clipped by 0 bases and J by 0 bases, with 16 bases between them.